Listed below are T cell receptor beta chains from one sample, sequenced in a study of identical twins. TCRdb fed the 5' RACE reads into MiXCR, producing one record per CDR3 protein. The sample has 200,000 or so distinct CDR3 sequences; 15% to 20% are singletons. These same data were also listed under a study on T cells expressing NK-cell markers.

The material sequenced was CD8+ T cells sorted from blood. The source is a woman aged 18-29 years in good health. Both conserved end residues are part of each CDR3. D genes are given only for firm matches. Clone size, where shown, is once, few, many, or a class for clones that have expanded.

DNA: TGCAGTGCTAGAGGGGCCGGCCATGAGCAGTTCTTC
CDR3: CSARGAGHEQFF
J: TRBJ2-1
size: .
V: TRBV20-1
D: .

DNA: TGTGCCAGCAGTCGCTGGACGGTGAATTCACCCCTCCACTTT
CDR3: CASSRWTVNSPLHF
J: TRBJ1-6
size: .
V: TRBV12-3/TRBV12-4
D: .

DNA: TGTGCCAGCAGCTTAGGTGTGGGGAAACTATCGGAGACCCAGTACTTC
CDR3: CASSLGVGKLSETQYF
J: TRBJ2-5
size: .
V: TRBV7-7
D: .

DNA: TGTGCCATCTCCGGGACTAGCGGCTACGAGCAGTACTTC
CDR3: CAISGTSGYEQYF
J: TRBJ2-7
size: many
V: TRBV10-3
D: TRBD2

DNA: TGTGCCAGCAATTCCCCGGGGGAGCAGTTCTTC
CDR3: CASNSPGEQFF
J: TRBJ2-1
size: few
V: TRBV7-8
D: .

DNA: TGTGCCACCAGCAGAGATCCCAGCGGGGAGCTGTTTTTT
CDR3: CATSRDPSGELFF
J: TRBJ2-2
size: .
V: TRBV15
D: .

DNA: TGTGCCAGCAGCCCGAGCGGGGCGGGAAGCTCCTACAATGAGCAGTTCTTC
CDR3: CASSPSGAGSSYNEQFF
J: TRBJ2-1
size: .
V: TRBV3-1
D: TRBD2

DNA: TGCGCCAGCAGCCAGCGGGAGACCAATGAGCAGTTCTTC
CDR3: CASSQRETNEQFF
J: TRBJ2-1
size: .
V: TRBV4-1
D: TRBD2

DNA: TGCAGTGCTGACCCTCGGACTGGGGACGGTCTAGCCAAAAACATTCAGTACTTC
CDR3: CSADPRTGDGLAKNIQYF
J: TRBJ2-4
size: .
V: TRBV20-1
D: .

DNA: TGTGCCAGCAGTTTATTGGGGCAGGGGCGGAACACTGAAGCTTTCTTT
CDR3: CASSLLGQGRNTEAFF
J: TRBJ1-1
size: .
V: TRBV27
D: .

DNA: TGTGCCAGCAGCTTTAGCAATCAGCCCCAGCATTTT
CDR3: CASSFSNQPQHF
J: TRBJ1-5
size: few
V: TRBV5-6
D: .

DNA: TGCGCCAGCAGCTTTGGATCAAACTATGGCTACACCTTC
CDR3: CASSFGSNYGYTF
J: TRBJ1-2
size: once
V: TRBV5-1
D: .

DNA: TGTGCCAGCAGCTGGACTAGCGGGGGGGCGGTGTATGAGCAGTTCTTC
CDR3: CASSWTSGGAVYEQFF
J: TRBJ2-1
size: few
V: TRBV7-2
D: TRBD2

DNA: TGTGCCTGGAGTGTACAAAGCGGACTCTACGAGCAGTACTTC
CDR3: CAWSVQSGLYEQYF
J: TRBJ2-7
size: .
V: TRBV30
D: .

DNA: TGTGCCAGCAGTTTAAGCGGGGGCGAGGAGCAGTACTTC
CDR3: CASSLSGGEEQYF
J: TRBJ2-7
size: few
V: TRBV12-3/TRBV12-4
D: TRBD2

DNA: TGTGCCAGCACTAGCGGGGGAGAGACCCAGTACTTC
CDR3: CASTSGGETQYF
J: TRBJ2-5
size: few
V: TRBV13
D: TRBD2

DNA: TGTGCCAGCAGCCGCGGAGGGGAGGCCTACGAGCAGTACTTC
CDR3: CASSRGGEAYEQYF
J: TRBJ2-7
size: .
V: TRBV11-2
D: .

DNA: TGCGCCAGCAGCTTGGTTGTAGCCACAAATGAGCAGTTCTTC
CDR3: CASSLVVATNEQFF
J: TRBJ2-1
size: .
V: TRBV5-1
D: .

DNA: TGTGCCAGCAGCTTACTAGCGGGAGGGAGGCATACGCAGTATTTT
CDR3: CASSLLAGGRHTQYF
J: TRBJ2-3
size: .
V: TRBV7-9
D: TRBD2

DNA: TGTGCCAGCAGCCCACCTGGTAGGCGAGGGGGCTACGAGCAGTACTTC
CDR3: CASSPPGRRGGYEQYF
J: TRBJ2-7
size: .
V: TRBV7-9
D: .

DNA: TGTGCCAGCAGCTGGGCGCTCCGGGGAAGGGATACGCAGTATTTT
CDR3: CASSWALRGRDTQYF
J: TRBJ2-3
size: few
V: TRBV7-9
D: .

DNA: TGTGCCAAGAGAGACGACGGGACACTCACCGGGGAGCTGTTTTTT
CDR3: CAKRDDGTLTGELFF
J: TRBJ2-2
size: once
V: TRBV24-1
D: .

DNA: TGCGCCAGCAGCTTAGGACAGGGTTACACTGAAGCTTTCTTT
CDR3: CASSLGQGYTEAFF
J: TRBJ1-1
size: .
V: TRBV5-1
D: TRBD1

DNA: TGTGCCAGCAGTCCCGCCCGTAACCCATCTACTGAAGCTTTCTTT
CDR3: CASSPARNPSTEAFF
J: TRBJ1-1
size: .
V: TRBV12-3/TRBV12-4
D: .

DNA: TGCAGTGCTAGAGGAGGACAGGGGGCTGTCGCCCAGTACTTC
CDR3: CSARGGQGAVAQYF
J: TRBJ2-5
size: .
V: TRBV20-1
D: TRBD1

DNA: TGTGCCAGCAGCTTATGGGACAGGAGGGAGGACGAGCAGTACTTC
CDR3: CASSLWDRREDEQYF
J: TRBJ2-7
size: few
V: TRBV11-2
D: TRBD1

DNA: TGTGCCAGCAGTGGGAATAATTATCAGCCCCAGCATTTT
CDR3: CASSGNNYQPQHF
J: TRBJ1-5
size: few
V: TRBV12-3/TRBV12-4
D: .

DNA: TGTGCCAGCAGCCCTCGCCTGGGAGCGGCTACAGATACGCAGTATTTT
CDR3: CASSPRLGAATDTQYF
J: TRBJ2-3
size: few
V: TRBV9
D: .

DNA: TGTGCCAGCAGCTTAGCGCCGGGAGATGCGTTCTTC
CDR3: CASSLAPGDAFF
J: TRBJ2-1
size: few
V: TRBV7-2
D: .

DNA: TGTGCCAGCAGCCAGGGAGGTCTTGGCAATCAGCCCCAGCATTTT
CDR3: CASSQGGLGNQPQHF
J: TRBJ1-5
size: few
V: TRBV12-3/TRBV12-4
D: .

DNA: TGTGCCACCAGCAGGATAGACAGGGGCTACGAGCAGTACTTC
CDR3: CATSRIDRGYEQYF
J: TRBJ2-7
size: .
V: TRBV15
D: TRBD1

DNA: TGCAGTGCTTGGGACAGGGGCCAAACCTCCTACGAGCAGTACTTC
CDR3: CSAWDRGQTSYEQYF
J: TRBJ2-7
size: few
V: TRBV20-1
D: TRBD1

DNA: TGTGCCAGCGGCGACCCTCGGACTTCCTACAATGAGCAGTTCTTC
CDR3: CASGDPRTSYNEQFF
J: TRBJ2-1
size: .
V: TRBV7-8
D: .

DNA: TGTGCCAGCTCCCCCACAGGGGCCCGAACCACCGGGGAGCTGTTTTTT
CDR3: CASSPTGARTTGELFF
J: TRBJ2-2
size: .
V: TRBV18
D: TRBD1

DNA: TGTGCCAGCAGCTCAACCCCGGGAGGCCCGACTAGCGGGCCTTCGCTATACAATGAGCAGTTCTTC
CDR3: CASSSTPGGPTSGPSLYNEQFF
J: TRBJ2-1
size: .
V: TRBV7-1
D: TRBD2

DNA: TGTGCCAGCAGTGAAGCGTGGGCCAGCAACTATGGCTACACCTTC
CDR3: CASSEAWASNYGYTF
J: TRBJ1-2
size: few
V: TRBV2
D: .

DNA: TGCAGCGTTGAAGATCCGAGGGCGGGAGCCACCTACGAGCAGTACTTC
CDR3: CSVEDPRAGATYEQYF
J: TRBJ2-7
size: .
V: TRBV29-1
D: TRBD2

DNA: TGCAGCGTAATTGAGGGGATTTCTAGCACAGATACGCAGTATTTT
CDR3: CSVIEGISSTDTQYF
J: TRBJ2-3
size: .
V: TRBV29-1
D: .

DNA: TGTGCCAGCAGCTTACCAGGGAATTCCTACAATGAGCAGTTCTTC
CDR3: CASSLPGNSYNEQFF
J: TRBJ2-1
size: medium-sized
V: TRBV7-3
D: .

DNA: TGTGCCAGCAGGGTGACTAGCAACAATGAGCAGTTCTTC
CDR3: CASRVTSNNEQFF
J: TRBJ2-1
size: few
V: TRBV9
D: TRBD2

DNA: TGTGCCAGCAGCGGACTGACGGAACAAGAGACCCAGTACTTC
CDR3: CASSGLTEQETQYF
J: TRBJ2-5
size: .
V: TRBV5-5
D: .

DNA: TGTGCCAGCAGTTCCAGGGGGAATCAGCCCCAGCATTTT
CDR3: CASSSRGNQPQHF
J: TRBJ1-5
size: .
V: TRBV28
D: TRBD1

DNA: TGTGCCACCAGTTTAGGAACGGCCTCTGGGGCCAACGTCCTGACTTTC
CDR3: CATSLGTASGANVLTF
J: TRBJ2-6
size: .
V: TRBV12-3/TRBV12-4
D: .

DNA: TGTGCCAGCAGCAGCGGGACAGCCCCTAGCACAGATACGCAGTATTTT
CDR3: CASSSGTAPSTDTQYF
J: TRBJ2-3
size: .
V: TRBV9
D: .

DNA: TGTGCCAGCAGCCCTACATACAGGTCCGCCAAAAACATTCAGTACTTC
CDR3: CASSPTYRSAKNIQYF
J: TRBJ2-4
size: few
V: TRBV7-6
D: .

DNA: TGTGCCAGCAGCAGCCTCTGGACAGGACTAGGGTCACCCCTCCACTTT
CDR3: CASSSLWTGLGSPLHF
J: TRBJ1-6
size: few
V: TRBV7-6
D: TRBD1

DNA: TGTGCCAGCCCCCCTTCGGGGGGCAATCAGCCCCAGCATTTT
CDR3: CASPPSGGNQPQHF
J: TRBJ1-5
size: .
V: TRBV27
D: .

DNA: TGTGCCACCAGTGCTACCGACAGCCCGAACCCCCCTTTTCAGTACTTC
CDR3: CATSATDSPNPPFQYF
J: TRBJ2-4
size: few
V: TRBV24-1
D: .

DNA: TGTGCCAGCAGCCTGGGACAATTCTATGGCTACACCTTC
CDR3: CASSLGQFYGYTF
J: TRBJ1-2
size: few
V: TRBV7-2
D: .

DNA: TGCAGTGCTCCCCCTGCCGAGTCGGTAGGAGAAAAACTGTTTTTT
CDR3: CSAPPAESVGEKLFF
J: TRBJ1-4
size: few
V: TRBV20-1
D: .

DNA: TGTGCCAGCACCGACACAGATACGCAGTATTTT
CDR3: CASTDTDTQYF
J: TRBJ2-3
size: few
V: TRBV12-3/TRBV12-4
D: .

DNA: TGTGCCAGCAGCCCTTCTCATGGGGGGCCCTATGGCTACACCTTC
CDR3: CASSPSHGGPYGYTF
J: TRBJ1-2
size: .
V: TRBV11-2
D: .

DNA: TGCAGCGTCGATCCCGGGACAGGAAATGAGCAGTTCTTC
CDR3: CSVDPGTGNEQFF
J: TRBJ2-1
size: many
V: TRBV29-1
D: TRBD1